This note documents a single T cell receptor (beta chain) sequence. This record comes from a study of blood T cell repertoires in COVID-19. Study-wide context: Italy, Spain and the United States were the sources of the convalescent and acute COVID-19 samples. PBMCs, B-cell-depleted T cells, or T cells provided the cDNA or gDNA that made up the material.

Germline CDR1 reads SQVTM; CDR2 reads ANQGSEA. This CDR3 spans 14 amino acids. Unmatched junction bases numbered 7, after V lost 6 bases and J lost 2 bases. Authors' methods: Estimated nucleated cell counts came from reference gene primer amplification. The repertoire was sequenced with immunoSEQ multiplex PCR; TCRdb's copy has only in-frame clones and lacks some. That table is the source of V, J and clone size, and D and trimming were worked out from the DNA. Of under 250,000 clones in the sample, around 82% were seen once. Material for sequencing was peripheral blood. V gene TRBV29-1 combines with J gene TRBJ1-1; 9 bases are shared with TRBD1. This clonotype was sampled from a human donor in a cohort sampled during active COVID-19. DNA of the CDR3: TGCAGCGTGGACAGACAGGGGGGAAACACTGAAGCTTTCTTT. Protein sequence: CSVDRQGGNTEAFF.